This note documents a single TCR beta chain sequence. Its antigen is unknown. Unique molecular identifiers had been added to the TCR beta cDNA libraries. Input amounts of about 0.95 to 11 million T cells were used. These gave approximately 500,000 cDNA molecules, so each molecule approximated one T cell. TCRdb itself ran the PCR reads through MiXCR, one entry per CDR3 protein. The sample has fewer than 850,000 distinct CDR3 sequences, 46% seen once. This sample stems from a study of post-analysis software for immune sequencing data. Study in general: Patients with relapsing-remitting, secondary progressive and progressive-relapsing multiple sclerosis courses were all represented. Study-level findings and limits: Roughly five TRBV segments appeared more often in patients than in controls, and TRBV5-6, TRBV5-1 and TRBV20-1 were among these. The study found significantly lower normalized Chao1 diversity in multiple sclerosis patients than in controls.

The CDR3 is made up of 14 amino acids. Germline CDR1 and CDR2: SNHLY and FYNNEI. Trimming cost V 7 bases and J 1 base; bases outside gene matches: 6. The chain combines TRBV2 with TRBJ2-7; TRBD1 matches 8 bases. The receptor's source is a girl aged 5 to 17 with multiple sclerosis. The sample was blood. CDR3 DNA: TGTGCCAGCAACTTGGGACAGGATTCCTACGAGCAGTACTTC. Residues: CASNLGQDSYEQYF.